These 6 T cell receptor beta chains came from one sample sequenced in a study of cytomegalovirus exposure and HLA in healthy donors. Some clones are missing from TCRdb's copy, which holds only in-frame ones; the method was immunoSEQ multiplex PCR. The sample lists approximately 190,000 clones; approximately 80% were seen once. Input material: PBMCs. These receptors originate from a man aged 18 to 30 in good health and CMV-seropositive.

The CDR3 DNA follows: TGTGCCAGCAGGTCCCCGGGGACAGCCTCGAACACTGAAGCTTTCTTT. This codes for CASRSPGTASNTEAFF. V is TRBV28 and J is TRBJ1-1, with 7 bases matching TRBD1. CDR3 length: 16 amino acids. Trimming cost V 6 bases and J 1 base; bases outside gene matches: 11. From germline, CDR1 is MDHEN and CDR2 SYDVKM. Looking up the rest from reference TRBV28 and TRBJ1-1 gives the full variable domain: DVKVTQSSRYLVKRTGEKVFLECVQDMDHENMFWYRQDPGLGLRLIYFSYDVKMKEKGDIPEGYSVSREKKERFSLILESASTNQTSMYLCASRSPGTASNTEAFFGQGTRLTVV.

The gene calls are TRBV27 and TRBJ2-2; a weak D match, TRBD1 (6 bases). This CDR3 contains 17 residues. The germline V gene encodes CDR1 MNHEY and CDR2 SMNVEV (reference sequence). Deletions cut 0 bases from V and 6 bases from J, with 17 bases between. CDR3 sequence (DNA): TGTGCCAGCAGTTTATCAACCCATGGACAGTTCGCCGGGGAGCTGTTTTTT. Its protein product is CASSLSTHGQFAGELFF.

V usage is TRBV5-1 and J usage is TRBJ2-2, with D perhaps matching TRBD2 (8 bases). Trimming removed 4 bases from V and 4 bases from J, with 17 bases in between. The germline CDR1 and CDR2 sequences are SGHRS and YFSETQ. CDR3 length equals 16 residues. The CDR3 loop reads CASSREGARGTGELFF. The CDR3 DNA sequence: TGCGCCAGCAGCCGGGAGGGGGCGCGGGGCACCGGGGAGCTGTTTTTT.

This chain uses TRBV18 with TRBJ1-5; no firm D call. The CDR3 sequence is 14 residues long. CDR1 is KGHSH and CDR2 is LQKENI in the germline V gene. V dropped 3 bases and J dropped 2 bases, with 8 bases sitting between them. The CDR3 here is CASSPLGGNQPQHF. The CDR3 bases are TGTGCCAGCTCACCGCTGGGAGGCAATCAGCCCCAGCATTTT.

The rearrangement links TRBV7-8 to TRBJ2-2; 7 bases are a match to TRBD2. The ends lost 2 bases at V and 4 bases at J; junction bases unmatched: 7. Germline lookup yields CDR1 SGHVS and CDR2 FQNEAQ. This CDR3 contains 16 residues. The CDR3 sequence is CASSLRAGVSTGELFF. As DNA, the CDR3 is TGTGCCAGCAGCTTACGGGCGGGAGTAAGCACCGGGGAGCTGTTTTTT.

Concerning this clone: At the DNA level, this CDR3 is encoded by other sequences in the same sample as well. The J gene is TRBJ1-5, the V gene TRBV27; 9 bases fit TRBD1. CDR3 length: 13 amino acids. CDR1 and CDR2 (germline): MNHEY, SMNVEV (reference sequence). V was pared by 2 bases and J by 7 bases, with 0 bases of the junction left unmatched. In DNA form, the CDR3 reads TGTGCCAGCAGTTTAGGACAGGGGCAGCCCCAGCATTTT. It specifies CASSLGQGQPQHF.